This T cell receptor beta chain was observed in a study of blood T cell repertoires in COVID-19 (dated by TCRdb to about 2020). With regard to the full study: The collaborator samples originated in the United States, Italy and Spain and spanned the acute and convalescent phases of COVID-19. The material from the prospective study consisted of cDNA or gDNA derived from T cells, B-cell-depleted T cells, or PBMCs. Deeply sampled blood TCRbeta repertoires from subjects exposed to, actively infected with, or recovered from COVID-19 were included in the dataset. A freely available public database, intended as a resource for researchers studying the immune response to SARS-CoV-2, is where the repertoires were released. Samples came from the ongoing ImmuneRACE study (first 160 participants) plus 1,254 subjects from 6 global collaborators. The sample metadata nearly always contained a de-identified subject ID, COVID-19 status, age in years and sex. Where HLA class I and class II types were available, the types were taken from metadata supplied by the sample provider, not from assay-based typing.

Collaborating institutions collected whole blood in K2EDTA tubes following their own protocols. Collaborator samples were shipped for TCRbeta analysis as frozen whole blood, isolated PBMCs, or DNA extracted from either sample type. The immunoSEQ Assay, a bias-controlled multiplex PCR, was used to amplify TCRbeta CDR3 regions from genomic DNA. As for the authors' bioinformatics: Nucleated cell counts per sample were estimated from amplification of reference gene primers within the assay. To quantify the absolute abundance of each unique TCRbeta CDR3 rearrangement, sequence reads were collapsed and filtered. For each sample, productive Simpson clonality was calculated as the square root of Simpson's diversity index over productive rearrangements. The source is immuneACCESS, and TCRdb retained only in-frame sequences with V and J called. Part of the clones is not carried over; for the studies checked, unresolved V genes explain less than half of this, and the remainder is unexplained. V and J calls and clone size are given by that table; D and trimming were obtained from the DNA. In this sample the table shows more than 110,000 clones, 85% to 90% of which occur a single time. Over 9.5% of the sample is in the top ten clones.

A remark on this clone: Its antigen is still unknown. No much larger clone is present one base from it, and per-base qualities are unavailable.

Spanning cysteine to phenylalanine, the CDR3 consists of 14 amino acids. Only CDR3 DNA is held: 42 bases, read in frame from base 1. From the germline V gene, CDR1 is KGHDR and CDR2 is SFDVKD. V loses 3 bases at its end and J loses 8 bases; junction bases beyond the gene matches: 7. Study-level results and caveats: Clinical and demographic metadata were provided uncurated, with the amount varying by source and participant.

The TCR comes from a man in his fifties with active or convalescent COVID-19. Sequencing was done on a sample of peripheral blood. The sequence is built from TRBV24-1 and TRBJ1-2; the central 8 bases match TRBD1. The nucleotide sequence is TGTGCCACCAGTGATCCCACAGGGGGAAAAGGCTACACCTTC. Its translation reads: CATSDPTGGKGYTF.